This TCR beta chain came from a study of monozygotic twins with cystic fibrosis. Looking at the study overall: Library input was about 3 micrograms of fragmented DNA, with roughly 15 PCR cycles.

The CDR3 length is 13 residues. The V end lost 10 bases, the J end lost 0 bases, and 12 bases lay between the germline ends. From germline, CDR1 is SGHAT and CDR2 FQNNGV. Data came from immunoSEQ multiplex PCR; TCRdb stores just in-frame clones and leaves some out. The data contain under 25,000 clones, 95% to 98% of them singletons. About this clone: Its antigen is as yet unknown.

Broader study findings: In this small cohort, shared CDR3 numbers showed no association with age, concordance or disease severity.

The receptor was isolated from a girl aged 10-17 years with cystic fibrosis. The V and J genes are TRBV11-2 and TRBJ1-2; tentatively, D is TRBD1 (5 bases). Sequencing was carried out using blood. CDR3 amino acids: CATSTVTNYGYTF. The DNA for the CDR3 is TGTGCCACCTCGACAGTAACTAACTATGGCTACACCTTC.